These 2 T cell receptor beta chains originate from one sample sequenced in a study of blood T cell repertoires in COVID-19. Sequenced by immunoSEQ multiplex PCR; TCRdb stores in-frame clones only, minus some. The table records 200,000 or so clones, around 87% of them present only once. Sample: PBMCs or T cells enriched from blood (not recorded which). The receptors were sampled from a woman younger than 30 in a cohort exposed to, infected with or recovered from COVID-19 (not recorded which).

V is TRBV19 and J is TRBJ2-2; TRBD2 matches 11 bases. Germline-derived CDR1 and CDR2 are LNHDA and SQIVND (reference sequence). The CDR3 covers 16 residues. The junction had 10 bases not matched to a gene; V was cut back by 7 bases and J by 6 bases. The CDR3 here is CASNPIAGGLAGELFF. DNA for the CDR3: TGTGCCAGTAATCCTATAGCGGGGGGGCTTGCCGGGGAGCTGTTTTTT.

The chain uses TRBV29-1 and TRBJ2-7; a weak D match, TRBD2 (7 bases). Germline V lookup: CDR1 SQVTM, CDR2 ANQGSEA. The ends were cut back, 3 bases at V and 5 bases at J, with 14 bases in the middle. This CDR3 region has 13 residues. The CDR3 DNA sequence: TGCAGCGTTGAGATAGTAGGGGGGGACGAGCAGTACTTC. This gives the protein CSVEIVGGDEQYF.